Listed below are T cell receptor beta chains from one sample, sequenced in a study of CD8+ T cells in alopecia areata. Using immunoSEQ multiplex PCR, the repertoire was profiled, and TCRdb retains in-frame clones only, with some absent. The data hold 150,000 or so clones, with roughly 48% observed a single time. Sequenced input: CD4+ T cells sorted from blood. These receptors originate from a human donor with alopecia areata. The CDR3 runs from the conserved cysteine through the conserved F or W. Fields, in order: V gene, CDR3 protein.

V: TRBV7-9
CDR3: CASSWDFRNTEAFF

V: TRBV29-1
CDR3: CSVMDRANSPLHF

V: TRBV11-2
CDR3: CASSRQGNPGLAENEQFF

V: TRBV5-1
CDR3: CASSLGGTDLKQYF

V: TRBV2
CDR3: CASGDGRTDTQYF

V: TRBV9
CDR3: CASSVGTGFEKLFF

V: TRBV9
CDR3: CASSVAVSGSVNEQFF

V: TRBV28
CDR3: CASGLAYETQYF

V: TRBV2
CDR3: CASIIDRVGNTEAFF

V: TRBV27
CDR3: CASRTELTYEQYF

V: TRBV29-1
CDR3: CSVEEAEGQPQHF

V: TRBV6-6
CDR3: CASKKGALNEKLFF

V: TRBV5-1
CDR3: CASSSGTSGSYNEQFF

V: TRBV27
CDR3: CASSLYGTSGSYEQFF

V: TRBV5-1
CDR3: CASSPSFGVRTEAFF

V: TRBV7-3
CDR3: CASSIQPGGLETQYF

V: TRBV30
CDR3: CAWAHSLSGNTIYF

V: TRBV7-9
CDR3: CASSPGISKETQYF

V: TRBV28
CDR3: CASSLGQGLSGANVLTF

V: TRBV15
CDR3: CATSPKRGLGPYEQYF

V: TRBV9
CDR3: CASSVREVSYEQYF

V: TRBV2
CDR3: CASSEALGLGKETQYF

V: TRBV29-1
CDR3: CSVSPGQGVVDTQYF

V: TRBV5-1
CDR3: CASSNIYEQYF

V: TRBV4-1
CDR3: CASSQEELPETQYF

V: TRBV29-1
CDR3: CSVPDSPTEAFF

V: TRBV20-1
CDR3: CSPWTGNGYTF

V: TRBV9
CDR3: CASSVAGAYEQYF

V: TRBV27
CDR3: CASSALAGATGEQYF